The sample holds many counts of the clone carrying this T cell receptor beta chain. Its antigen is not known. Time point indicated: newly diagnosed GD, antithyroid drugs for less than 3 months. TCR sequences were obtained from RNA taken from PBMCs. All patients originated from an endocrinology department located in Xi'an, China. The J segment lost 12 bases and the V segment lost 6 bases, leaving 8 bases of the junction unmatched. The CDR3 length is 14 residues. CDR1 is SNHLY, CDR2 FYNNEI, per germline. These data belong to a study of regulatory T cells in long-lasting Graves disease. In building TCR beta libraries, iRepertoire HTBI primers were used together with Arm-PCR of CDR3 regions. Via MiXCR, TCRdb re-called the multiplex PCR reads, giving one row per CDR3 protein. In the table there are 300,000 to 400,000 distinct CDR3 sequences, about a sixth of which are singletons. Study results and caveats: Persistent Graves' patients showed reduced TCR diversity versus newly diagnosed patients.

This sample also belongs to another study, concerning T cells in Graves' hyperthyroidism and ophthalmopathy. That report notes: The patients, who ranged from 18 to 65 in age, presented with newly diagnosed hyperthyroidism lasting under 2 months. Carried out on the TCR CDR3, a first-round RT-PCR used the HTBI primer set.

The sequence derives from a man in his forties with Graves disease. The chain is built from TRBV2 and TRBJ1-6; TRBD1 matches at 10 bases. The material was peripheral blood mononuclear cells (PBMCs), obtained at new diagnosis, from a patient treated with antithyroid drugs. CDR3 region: CASRRAGQGLPLHF. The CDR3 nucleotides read TGTGCCAGCAGAAGGGCGGGACAGGGGTTACCCCTCCACTTT.